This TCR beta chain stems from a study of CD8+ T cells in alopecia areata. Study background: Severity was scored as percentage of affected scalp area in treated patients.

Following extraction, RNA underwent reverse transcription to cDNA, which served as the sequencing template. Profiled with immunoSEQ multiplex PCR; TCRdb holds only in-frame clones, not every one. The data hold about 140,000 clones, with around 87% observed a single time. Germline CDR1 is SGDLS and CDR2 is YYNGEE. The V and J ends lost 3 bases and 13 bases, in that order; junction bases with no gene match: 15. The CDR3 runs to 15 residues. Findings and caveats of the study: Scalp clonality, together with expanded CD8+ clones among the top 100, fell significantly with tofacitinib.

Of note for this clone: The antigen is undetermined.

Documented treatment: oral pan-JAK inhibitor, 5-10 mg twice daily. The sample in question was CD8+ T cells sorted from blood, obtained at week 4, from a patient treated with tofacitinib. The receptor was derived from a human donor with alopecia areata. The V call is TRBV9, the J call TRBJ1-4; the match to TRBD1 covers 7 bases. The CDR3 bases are TGTGCCAGCAGCGGGAGGACAGGTGGGCAAACGAGACTGTTTTTT. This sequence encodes CASSGRTGGQTRLFF.